The sequence of this TCR beta chain was determined in a study of cytomegalovirus exposure and HLA in healthy donors. Study conclusions and caveats: Reportedly, cytomegalovirus status was diagnosed with high sensitivity and specificity. In a later analysis, first-cohort TCR clusters were found to tend to co-occur in the 90 to 150 validation repertoires. The authors listed around 150 TCR beta chains as cytomegalovirus-associated.

Germline-derived CDR1 and CDR2 are SNHLY and FYNNEI. V lost 0 bases, J lost 12 bases, and 9 bases lay in between. CDR3 size: 13 residues. This clone was detected a few times. Its antigen is not identified. The table came from immunoSEQ multiplex PCR; TCRdb's copy has only in-frame clones and leaves some out. The data show over 120,000 clones, approximately 94% seen once. V usage is TRBV2 and J usage is TRBJ1-6, with a weak D call TRBD1 (5 bases). Sample: PBMCs. The source is a man between 18 and 29 years old in good health and CMV-seropositive. CDR3 sequence reads: CASSEAQGRPLHF. DNA for the CDR3: TGTGCCAGCAGTGAAGCCCAGGGCAGACCCCTCCACTTT.